These 8 T cell receptor beta chains originate from one sample sequenced in a study of blood T cell repertoires in COVID-19. Profiled with immunoSEQ multiplex PCR; TCRdb holds only in-frame clones, not every one. The sample records about 220,000 clones, roughly 88% being singletons. Sequenced input: PBMCs or T cells enriched from blood (not recorded which). The receptors were sampled from a woman aged 40-49 years with acute COVID-19.

The chain has TRBV3-1 (or the pseudogene TRBV3-2) and TRBJ1-1; D gene unclear. CDR3 length: 11 residues. V was pared by 0 bases and J by 8 bases, with 4 bases between. From germline, CDR1 is LGHDT and CDR2 YNNKEL (reference sequence). CDR3 sequence reads: CASSQETEAFF. The CDR3 DNA follows: TGTGCCAGCAGCCAAGAGACAGAAGCTTTCTTT.

The chain links TRBV5-1 to TRBJ2-2; D is undetermined. The V end was cut by 0 bases, the J end by 3 bases, with 6 bases between. CDR1 is SGHRS and CDR2 is YFSETQ in the germline V gene. This CDR3 contains 14 residues. CDR3 region: CASSLEHYTGELFF. For the CDR3, the DNA is TGCGCCAGCAGCTTGGAACATTACACCGGGGAGCTGTTTTTT.

This clone was seen only once. The rearrangement joins TRBV6-5 to TRBJ1-1, with TRBD1 matching over 9 bases. V trimming: 6 bases; J trimming: 3 bases; junction bases outside the gene matches: 8. This CDR3 has 15 amino acids. CDR1 is MNHEY, CDR2 SVGAGI, per germline. The CDR3 DNA reads as TGTGCCAGCAGAGGACAGGGGTTGAGGGACACTGAAGCTTTCTTT. Translation gives CASRGQGLRDTEAFF.

The chain recombines TRBV29-1 with TRBJ1-2, with 10 bases fitting TRBD1. The V segment lost 5 bases and the J segment 5 bases; nucleotides outside the gene matches: 2. CDR1 SQVTM and CDR2 ANQGSEA come from the germline V gene. This CDR3 has 12 residues. The CDR3 sequence is CSVPGQGYGYTF. CDR3 coding DNA: TGCAGCGTTCCGGGACAGGGGTATGGCTACACCTTC.

V and J are TRBV18 and TRBJ1-1; TRBD1 aligns across 7 bases. Germline V gene sequence: CDR1 KGHSH, CDR2 LQKENI. This CDR3 contains 15 residues. The V segment lost 2 bases and the J segment 0 bases; nucleotides outside the gene matches: 3. For the CDR3, the DNA is TGTGCCAGCTCACCAAGGACAGGTCTGAACACTGAAGCTTTCTTT. Protein product: CASSPRTGLNTEAFF.

This clone was detected only once. The rearrangement joins TRBV14 to TRBJ1-2; D uncertain. V lost 1 base to trimming and J lost 4 bases, with 10 bases between them. CDR3 length equals 14 residues. Germline V gives CDR1 SGHDN, CDR2 FVKESK. For the CDR3, the DNA is TGTGCCAGCAGCCAAGTTTCGGGTGCCTATGGCTACACCTTC. Protein product: CASSQVSGAYGYTF.

This chain connects TRBV15 to TRBJ2-3, with TRBD1 as a possible D gene (6 bases). The germline V gene encodes CDR1 LNHNV and CDR2 YYDKDF (reference sequence). V was pared by 0 bases and J by 4 bases, with 14 bases between. The length of the CDR3 is 16 residues. CDR3 sequence (DNA): TGTGCCACCAGCAGAGAGATTAGGGCAGGGGCAGATACGCAGTATTTT. Its translation: CATSREIRAGADTQYF.

The CDR3 nucleotides are TGTGCCAGCAGTTACTCTCCAGGCATGAACACTGAAGCTTTCTTT. It encodes CASSYSPGMNTEAFF. The J gene is TRBJ1-1, the V gene TRBV6-5; no firm D call. The V end lost 0 bases, the J end lost 0 bases, and 8 bases lay between the germline ends. This CDR3 is built from 15 residues. From germline, CDR1 is MNHEY and CDR2 SVGAGI.